The rows below give T cell receptor beta chains drawn from one sample of a study of tumor and adjacent non-tumor tissue in lung cancer. Using its own MiXCR run on the multiplex PCR reads, TCRdb lists one record per CDR3 protein. The table shows roughly 200,000 distinct CDR3 sequences, with over 55% occurring only once. What was sequenced was lung tumor tissue. Receptors were obtained from a man aged 60 to 75 with non-small cell lung cancer. Each CDR3 is given with its conserved first and last residue. The D gene is left open where the match is weak. Rows give clone size only sometimes, using once, few, many, or a class for an expanded clone.

TRBD2,few,TRBJ2-1,TRBV4-2,TGTGCCAGCAGCCAAGGACAGGGGTCCTGGACTAGCGGGGCCAACAATGAGCAGTTCTTC,CASSQGQGSWTSGANNEQFF
.,.,TRBJ2-7,TRBV11-3,TGTGCCGGCAGCTTAGATGGACGATCCTACTCCTACGAGCAGTACTTC,CAGSLDGRSYSYEQYF
TRBD2,.,TRBJ2-5,TRBV4-1,TGCGCCAGCAGCCAACCCACCGGGGGGAGGGTACAAGAGGAGACCCAGTACTTC,CASSQPTGGRVQEETQYF
.,.,TRBJ2-6,TRBV6-5,TGTGCCAGCAGGCCCTCGGGGAGCTCTGGGGTCAACGTCCTGATTTTC,CASRPSGSSGVNVLIF
TRBD1,.,TRBJ2-1,TRBV6-1,TGTGCCAGCACTATGGACAGGGGTAGGGATGAGCAGTTCTTC,CASTMDRGRDEQFF
.,.,TRBJ2-5,TRBV11-2,TGTGCCAACAGCTTACAACGGGACCCCCAAGTGACCCAGTACTTC,CANSLQRDPQVTQYF
.,.,TRBJ2-3,TRBV6-6,TGTGCCAGCGGTTACCCCGAGGCTAGATACCCAGATACGCAGTATTTT,CASGYPEARYPDTQYF
TRBD2,few,TRBJ2-5,TRBV4-3,TGCGCCAGCAGCCAAGAAGGGACTAGCGGAGGAGAGACCCAGTACTTC,CASSQEGTSGGETQYF
.,.,TRBJ2-7,TRBV20-1,TGCAGTGCTAGTGAGACTGATACTGTGCAGTACTTC,CSASETDTVQYF
.,.,TRBJ1-6,TRBV4-2,TGTGCCAGAAGCCAAGAAACAACACGGGCGATTGTGTCCCTCCACTTT,CARSQETTRAIVSLHF
.,few,TRBJ1-6,TRBV12-3/TRBV12-4,TGTGCCAGCAGCCGAGTAGGCAATTCACCCCTCCACTTT,CASSRVGNSPLHF
TRBD2,.,TRBJ2-1,TRBV11-2,TGTGCCAGTAGTCGCTGGGCGTTAGCGGGAGGCTACCTTGACTCCTACAATGAGCAGTTCTTC,CASSRWALAGGYLDSYNEQFF
TRBD1,few,TRBJ2-3,TRBV12-5,TGTGCTAGTGGTTTCGGACAGGGCAATGGGGATACGCAGTATTTT,CASGFGQGNGDTQYF
TRBD1,.,TRBJ1-1,TRBV11-1,TGTGCCAACTGTACTGGGACAGTGAACACTGAAGCTTTCTTT,CANCTGTVNTEAFF
.,.,TRBJ2-1,TRBV11-3,TGTGCCAGCAGCTATACAGGGTTCAATGTGCAGTTCTTC,CASSYTGFNVQFF
.,once,TRBJ1-6,TRBV6-1,TGCGCCAGAAGTGGACCTCAAGGTTCACCCCTCCACTTT,CARSGPQGSPLHF
.,many,TRBJ1-5,TRBV4-2,TGTGCCAGCAGCCCTCGGCACAATCAGCCCCAGCATTTT,CASSPRHNQPQHF
TRBD2,.,TRBJ2-1,TRBV6-2/TRBV6-3,TGTGCCAGCAGCCCCAGCGGGAGGTCCCGCAATGAGCAGTTCTTC,CASSPSGRSRNEQFF
.,once,TRBJ2-1,TRBV11-2,TGTGCCAGCAGCTTCTCCGGGGCCAGGGGTGAGCAGTTCTTC,CASSFSGARGEQFF
.,.,TRBJ2-1,TRBV11-3,TGTGCCAGCAGCCCTCACAGCGGAAGCGATGAGCAGTTCTTC,CASSPHSGSDEQFF
.,many,TRBJ2-5,TRBV20-1,TGCAGTGCTAGAGATCGGACCCCCGGGGGAGAGACCCAGTACTTC,CSARDRTPGGETQYF
.,.,TRBJ2-1,TRBV5-4,TGTGTCAGCAGCTTGGGGGGTAGAGACGGGAATGAGCAGTTCTTC,CVSSLGGRDGNEQFF
.,few,TRBJ1-2,TRBV14,TGTGCCAGCAGCCACATGGACACCCGGACGAACTATGGCTACACCTTC,CASSHMDTRTNYGYTF